This T cell receptor (beta chain) was observed in a study of tumor and adjacent non-tumor tissue in lung cancer. Study summary: Patients were aged roughly 31 to 76, approximately 11 men and a handful of women, stage I to III.

TCRbeta libraries were built with three rounds of nested PCR, modified from ARM-PCR. One entry per CDR3 protein results from TCRdb running MiXCR on the multiplex PCR reads. The sample contains some 100,000 distinct CDR3 sequences, 60% to 70% of which appear only once. This sample's RNA came from whole unsorted tissue. The normal lung tissue was taken more than 3 cm from the tumor edge. In germline, CDR1 is MNHNS, CDR2 SASEGT. The CDR3 consists of 14 residues. In the case of this clonotype: One junction end does not reproduce the germline sequence, and a read error may be involved.

The source is a man aged 55 to 70 with non-small cell lung cancer. The V call is TRBV6-1, the J call TRBJ1-2; perhaps TRBD1 as D (5 bases). Sequencing used distant non-tumor lung tissue. As DNA, the CDR3 is TGTGCTAGCAGCATGACAGTGGGTGACTATGGCTACACCTTC. Its translation is CASSMTVGDYGYTF.